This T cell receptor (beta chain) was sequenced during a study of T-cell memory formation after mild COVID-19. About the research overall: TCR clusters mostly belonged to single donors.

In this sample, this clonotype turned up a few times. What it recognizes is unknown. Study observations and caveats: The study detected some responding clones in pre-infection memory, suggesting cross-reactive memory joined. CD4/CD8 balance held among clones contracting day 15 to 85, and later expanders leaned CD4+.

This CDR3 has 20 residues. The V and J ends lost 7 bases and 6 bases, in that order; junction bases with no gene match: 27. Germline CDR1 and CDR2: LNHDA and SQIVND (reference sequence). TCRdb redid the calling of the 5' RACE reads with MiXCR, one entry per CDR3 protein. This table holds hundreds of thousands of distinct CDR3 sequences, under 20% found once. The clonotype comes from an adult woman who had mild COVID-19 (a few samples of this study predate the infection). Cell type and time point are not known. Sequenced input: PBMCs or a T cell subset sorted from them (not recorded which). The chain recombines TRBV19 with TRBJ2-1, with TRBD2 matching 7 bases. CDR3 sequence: CASTPIAENGGSTRLNEQFF. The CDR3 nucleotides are TGTGCCAGTACCCCTATAGCGGAAAACGGGGGGAGCACCCGCCTCAATGAGCAGTTCTTC.